Listed below are T cell receptor beta chains from one sample, sequenced in a study of CD8+ T cells in alopecia areata. Clones were sequenced by immunoSEQ multiplex PCR, and TCRdb holds only the in-frame ones, with some missing. The sample yields around 190,000 clones, around 60% seen once. The sample was CD4+ T cells sorted from blood, taken around week 50, from a patient treated with tofacitinib. The source of these receptors is a human donor with alopecia areata. CDR3s include the opening cysteine and the closing phenylalanine or tryptophan. A D gene is named only where the DNA matches it firmly. Rows may omit the clone size; those that give it use once, few, many or a size class.

>-|TRBD1|TRBV30|TRBJ2-7
TGTGCCTGGAGTACCGGGACAGGGGAATACGAGCAGTACTTC
CAWSTGTGEYEQYF
>-|TRBD1|TRBV7-3|TRBJ1-1
TGTGCCAGCAGCGCCGGGACAGGGGGAGTCACTGAAGCTTTCTTT
CASSAGTGGVTEAFF
>-|-|TRBV7-2|TRBJ1-1
TGTGCCAGCAGCTATGAACGGTGGATGAACACTGAAGCTTTCTTT
CASSYERWMNTEAFF
>-|-|TRBV29-1|TRBJ2-1
TGCAGCGTTGACGGGACATCGAATGAGCAGTTCTTC
CSVDGTSNEQFF
>-|TRBD2|TRBV7-2|TRBJ2-7
TGTGCCAGCAGCTCAAGGGGAAGCGGGGCCTACGAGCAGTACTTC
CASSSRGSGAYEQYF
>-|-|TRBV5-4|TRBJ2-1
TGTGCCAGCAGCTTGGAGGGGAGGCTGGACAATGAGCAGTTCTTC
CASSLEGRLDNEQFF
>-|-|TRBV29-1|TRBJ1-5
TGCAGCGTTGTCCTGGGGAGCAATCAGCCCCAGCATTTT
CSVVLGSNQPQHF
>few|TRBD1|TRBV29-1|TRBJ1-1
TGCAGCGTTTTTGGACAGGCGAACACTGAAGCTTTCTTT
CSVFGQANTEAFF
>-|TRBD1|TRBV5-1|TRBJ2-1
TGCGCCAGCAGCGACCACAAGGGACAGGGGAAGGACTCCTACAATGAGCAGTTCTTC
CASSDHKGQGKDSYNEQFF
>-|TRBD1|TRBV18|TRBJ2-1
TGTGCCAGCTCACCACCGGGACAGGGGAACAATGAGCAGTTCTTC
CASSPPGQGNNEQFF
>-|-|TRBV30|TRBJ1-2
TGTGCCCTTTACAGCGGCGGCTACACCTTC
CALYSGGYTF
>-|-|TRBV12-5|TRBJ2-7
TGTGCTAGTGGTCCAACCGCCCTTAGGGGGGAGCAGTACTTC
CASGPTALRGEQYF
>-|-|TRBV20-1|TRBJ2-3
TGCAGTGCTAGAACCCCAGATACGCAGTATTTT
CSARTPDTQYF
>-|-|TRBV12-5|TRBJ2-3
TGTGCTAGTGGTCTAACCACAGATACGCAGTATTTT
CASGLTTDTQYF
>-|TRBD1|TRBV29-1|TRBJ1-2
TGCAGCGTTGAACGGGGACAGGGAGGCTACACCTTC
CSVERGQGGYTF
>-|TRBD1|TRBV19|TRBJ2-3
TGTGCCAGTAGCCATACCGGGACAGGGGTGGATACGCAGTATTTT
CASSHTGTGVDTQYF
>-|-|TRBV30|TRBJ1-1
TGTGCCTGGAGTGCCTCCCCGACAATTGAAGCTTTCTTT
CAWSASPTIEAFF
>few|-|TRBV7-2|TRBJ1-2
TGTGCCAGCAGCTCTGGACAGACCCTCTATGGCTACACCTTC
CASSSGQTLYGYTF
>-|TRBD1|TRBV12-5|TRBJ1-5
TGTGCTAGTGGCCGGGACAGCGACGTGCCCCAGCATTTT
CASGRDSDVPQHF
>-|-|TRBV5-5|TRBJ1-5
TGTGCCAGCAGCCTAGGGGTCGATAGCAATCAGCCCCAGCATTTT
CASSLGVDSNQPQHF
>once|-|TRBV4-3|TRBJ1-2
TGCGCCAGCAGCCAAGATCAGTCCCTGAGGGCCGGGGGCTACACCTTC
CASSQDQSLRAGGYTF
>once|-|TRBV6-6|TRBJ2-7
TGTGCCAGCAGTAAACAACAGCGGGCCGAGCAGTACTTC
CASSKQQRAEQYF
>few|-|TRBV9|TRBJ2-3
TGTGCCAGCAGCGTAGCAGCTTACACAGATACGCAGTATTTT
CASSVAAYTDTQYF
>-|-|TRBV29-1|TRBJ2-6
TGCAGCGTCCGTTTGGAGTCTGGGGCCAACGTCCTGACTTTC
CSVRLESGANVLTF
>once|-|TRBV7-2|TRBJ2-7
TGTGCCAGCAGCGTGACAGGAGACTACGAGCAGTACTTC
CASSVTGDYEQYF
>-|-|TRBV2|TRBJ1-1
TGTGCCAGCAGTGGACAGAAGAACACTGAAGCTTTCTTT
CASSGQKNTEAFF
>-|-|TRBV27|TRBJ2-3
TGTGCCAGCAGTTACGGCCTCAGAGTGAGAGATACGCAGTATTTT
CASSYGLRVRDTQYF
>-|TRBD1|TRBV6-1|TRBJ1-5
TGTGCCAGCAGTGAAGCGCAGGGGGCCTATCAGCCCCAGCATTTT
CASSEAQGAYQPQHF
>-|-|TRBV6-6|TRBJ1-2
TGTGCCAGCAGAAAACTAGAGGGAGGCTACACCTTC
CASRKLEGGYTF
>few|-|TRBV4-2|TRBJ2-3
TGTGCCAGCAGCCAAGAGAGGCAGACTAGCACAGATACGCAGTATTTT
CASSQERQTSTDTQYF
>-|-|TRBV15|TRBJ1-3
TGTGCCACCAGCAGAGAGCTAGCTCTGCTAAACACCATATATTTT
CATSRELALLNTIYF
>-|-|TRBV6-6|TRBJ2-1
TGTGCCAGCCGTGGACTACCCTACAATGAGCAGTTCTTC
CASRGLPYNEQFF
>-|-|TRBV9|TRBJ2-2
TGTGCCAGCAGCCCCCCGGGACTGAACACCGGGGAGCTGTTTTTT
CASSPPGLNTGELFF
>-|-|TRBV7-2|TRBJ2-3
TGTGCCAGCAGCTTCAGGGCAGATACGCAGTATTTT
CASSFRADTQYF
>-|-|TRBV18|TRBJ1-5
TGTGCCAGCTCACCGGGGCAGTCGAATCAGCCCCAGCATTTT
CASSPGQSNQPQHF
>-|TRBD1|TRBV29-1|TRBJ2-1
TGCGGCTTGGGGACAGGATACAATGAGCAGTTCTTC
CGLGTGYNEQFF
>-|TRBD1|TRBV25-1|TRBJ2-2
TGTGCCAGCAGTGAACCCCAGGGGGCATCCCCCGGGGAGCTGTTTTTT
CASSEPQGASPGELFF
>few|-|TRBV7-2|TRBJ2-3
TGTGCCAGCAGCTTAGATAGCCTGAGCACAGATACGCAGTATTTT
CASSLDSLSTDTQYF
>-|-|TRBV4-3|TRBJ1-1
TGCGCCAGCAGCCAGTCAAGATGGGGGAACACTGAAGCTTTCTTT
CASSQSRWGNTEAFF
>few|-|TRBV4-1|TRBJ1-2
TGCGCCAGCAGCCAGAACGGGGGCCCTGAAAATGGCTACACCTTC
CASSQNGGPENGYTF
>-|-|TRBV6-5|TRBJ2-5
TGTGCCAGCAGTCGAGGACGGCGAGAGACCCAGTACTTC
CASSRGRRETQYF
>-|-|TRBV7-8|TRBJ1-5
TGTGCCAGCAGCCCCTATCTCGGGGGGAATCAGCCCCAGCATTTT
CASSPYLGGNQPQHF
>few|TRBD2|TRBV29-1|TRBJ2-3
TGCAGCGTTGCCCTAGCGGGGAAGACAGATACGCAGTATTTT
CSVALAGKTDTQYF
>once|-|TRBV5-6|TRBJ2-7
TGTGCCAGCAGCCCCGACAGGTACGGATACGAGCAGTACTTC
CASSPDRYGYEQYF
>-|TRBD2|TRBV30|TRBJ2-1
TGTGCCTGGAGTGTAAGCGGGGCCCACAATGAGCAGTTCTTC
CAWSVSGAHNEQFF
>-|-|TRBV6-5|TRBJ1-5
TGTGCCAGCAGTTCACCGACAGGTTCCCAGCATTTT
CASSSPTGSQHF
>-|TRBD1|TRBV15|TRBJ1-2
TGTGCCACCAGCAGAGATCTCCCAGGGGGCGCGGGCGGCTACACCTTC
CATSRDLPGGAGGYTF
>-|-|TRBV10-3|TRBJ2-5
TGTGCCATCGCTCGGGAGCGGTGGGAGACCCAGTACTTC
CAIARERWETQYF
>-|TRBD2|TRBV2|TRBJ2-3
TGTGCCAGCAGACTACTAGCGGGGGGGAGCACAGATACGCAGTATTTT
CASRLLAGGSTDTQYF
>-|-|TRBV5-1|TRBJ2-1
TGCGCCAGCAGCTTGGTGGCAGGGAACAATGAGCAGTTCTTC
CASSLVAGNNEQFF
>-|-|TRBV7-9|TRBJ2-1
TGTGCCAGCAGCATCCTCTCGGATGAGCAGTTCTTC
CASSILSDEQFF
>-|-|TRBV7-2|TRBJ2-3
TGTGCCAGCAGCTTACCACAAGGCCTCACAGATACGCAGTATTTT
CASSLPQGLTDTQYF